What follows is one TCR beta chain and its context. This sample is part of a study of T cell responses to AZD1222 COVID-19 vaccine. Germline V lookup: CDR1 LGHNT, CDR2 FRNRAP. Trimming stripped 3 bases from V and 4 bases from J, with 5 bases between. The CDR3 spans 12 residues. Produced via immunoSEQ multiplex PCR; TCRdb's table is partial and in-frame only. This sample has about 160,000 clones, with about 91% found just once. The sequence was obtained from an adult in good health. The sequencing used peripheral blood, collected on day 0 of MenACWY control vaccination. The chain has TRBV12-5 and TRBJ2-3, with D hard to call. The CDR3 is CASGLSSDTQYF. The CDR3 DNA reads as TGTGCTAGTGGTTTAAGCTCAGATACGCAGTATTTT.